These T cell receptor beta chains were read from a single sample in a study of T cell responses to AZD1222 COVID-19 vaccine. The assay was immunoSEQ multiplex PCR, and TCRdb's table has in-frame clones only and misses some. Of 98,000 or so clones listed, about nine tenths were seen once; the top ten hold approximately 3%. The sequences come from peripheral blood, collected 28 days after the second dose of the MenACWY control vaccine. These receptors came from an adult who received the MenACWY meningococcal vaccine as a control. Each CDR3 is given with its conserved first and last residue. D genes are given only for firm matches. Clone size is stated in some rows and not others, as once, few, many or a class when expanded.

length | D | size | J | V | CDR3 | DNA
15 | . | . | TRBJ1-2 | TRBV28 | CASRFTTPVNYGYTF | TGTGCCAGCAGGTTCACCACCCCAGTAAACTATGGCTACACCTTC
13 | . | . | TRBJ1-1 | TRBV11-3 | CASSSSKNTEAFF | TGTGCCAGCAGCTCCAGTAAGAACACTGAAGCTTTCTTT
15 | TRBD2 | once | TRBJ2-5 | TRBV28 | CASSLGGGQGKTQYF | TGTGCCAGCAGTTTAGGGGGGGGTCAGGGAAAGACCCAGTACTTC
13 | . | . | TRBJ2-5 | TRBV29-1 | CSVVVGVLETQYF | TGCAGCGTTGTGGTGGGGGTGCTAGAGACCCAGTACTTC
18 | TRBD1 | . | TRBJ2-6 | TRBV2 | CASAGERDSSSGANVLTF | TGTGCCAGCGCCGGGGAACGGGACAGTTCCTCTGGGGCCAACGTCCTGACTTTC
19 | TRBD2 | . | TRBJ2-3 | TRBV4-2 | CASSQDVRVAGGGTDTQYF | TGTGCCAGCAGCCAAGATGTCCGGGTAGCGGGGGGCGGCACAGATACGCAGTATTTT
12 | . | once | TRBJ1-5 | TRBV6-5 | CASGHSNQPQHF | TGTGCCAGCGGACATAGCAATCAGCCCCAGCATTTT
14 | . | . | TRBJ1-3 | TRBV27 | CASSLSGTGNTIYF | TGTGCCAGCAGTTTGTCGGGGACTGGAAACACCATATATTTT
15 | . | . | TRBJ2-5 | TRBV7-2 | CASSLVSARGETQYF | TGTGCCAGCAGCTTAGTATCGGCTAGAGGGGAGACCCAGTACTTC
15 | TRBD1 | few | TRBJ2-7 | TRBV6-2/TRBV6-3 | CASSYRQGLKYEQYF | TGTGCCAGCAGTTACAGACAGGGTCTTAAGTACGAGCAGTACTTC
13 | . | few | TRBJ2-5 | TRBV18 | CASSVGFQETQYF | TGTGCCAGCTCCGTCGGATTCCAAGAGACCCAGTACTTC
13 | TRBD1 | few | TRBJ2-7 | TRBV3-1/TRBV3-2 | CASSQGTGGLRYF | TGTGCCAGCAGCCAAGGTACAGGGGGCCTCCGGTACTTC
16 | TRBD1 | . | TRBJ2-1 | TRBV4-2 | CASSQDTGGSYNEQFF | TGTGCCAGCAGCCAAGATACAGGGGGCTCCTACAATGAGCAGTTCTTC
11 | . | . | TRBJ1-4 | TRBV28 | CASSLTEKLFF | TGTGCCAGCAGTTTGACAGAAAAACTGTTTTTT
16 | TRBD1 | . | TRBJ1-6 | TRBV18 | CASSPRGTGDNSPLHF | TGTGCCAGCTCACCCCGCGGGACAGGGGATAATTCACCCCTCCACTTT